The present TCR beta chain was sequenced within a study of blood T cells in healthy people across ages. Whole-study findings and limits: Naive CD4+ cells and diversity were both higher in long-lived donors than in aged donors. Roughly linear declines in TCR beta diversity per million T cells occurred with age.

The V gene lost 4 bases and the J gene lost 5 bases, with 11 bases spanning the gap. Germline assignment: CDR1 MNHEY and CDR2 SVGAGI. This CDR3 is 13 amino acids long. Alongside a J-beta primer mix, a sample-barcoded 5' primer served in a second PCR lasting roughly 7 to 11 cycles. Carrying 12 random nucleotides, a template-switch adaptor labeled each individual cDNA molecule. MiXCR was run by TCRdb on the 5' RACE reads, yielding one entry per CDR3 protein. The sample contains 650,000 to 1,000,000 distinct CDR3 sequences, about 34% of which appear only once. As regards this clonotype: The antigen is not known.

The sequencing sample was made of blood. This chain links TRBV6-5 with TRBJ1-2, with no clear D. The TCR originated in a man aged 18 to 30 in good health. The chain's CDR3 is CASSLSPPYGYTF. DNA of the CDR3: TGTGCCAGCAGTTTAAGCCCCCCGTATGGCTACACCTTC.